These 2 T cell receptor beta chains came from one sample sequenced in a study of molecular identifiers for immune sequencing clone quantification. MiXCR, applied by TCRdb to the PCR reads, yields one record per CDR3 protein. Here the sample spans about half a million distinct CDR3 sequences, around a fifth being singletons. The material sequenced was naive CD8+ T cells from blood, with Jurkat cell RNA spiked in. Specified subset: FACS-sorted CD8+CD4-CCR7+CD45RA+ naive T cells. These receptors were collected from a human donor in good health. Some libraries in this study had Jurkat cell RNA spiked in.

The sample holds a few counts of this clonotype. This sequence joins TRBV7-6 and TRBJ1-1; TRBD1 is a possible D gene (5 bases). The V end lost 1 base, the J end lost 4 bases, and 13 bases lay between the germline ends. In germline, CDR1 is SGHVS, CDR2 FNYEAQ. The CDR3 covers 15 residues. The CDR3 here is CASSLEVTVGTEAFF. Here the CDR3 DNA reads TGTGCCAGCAGCTTAGAAGTGACAGTTGGCACTGAAGCTTTCTTT.

This clonotype was seen only once. This may come from a read error, since a much larger clone is one base off. The J gene is TRBJ2-3, the V gene TRBV7-6, with 7 bases that match TRBD1. The V segment lost 5 bases and the J segment 5 bases; nucleotides outside the gene matches: 4. Germline-derived CDR1 and CDR2 are SGHVS and FNYEAQ. This CDR3 has 13 residues. CDR3 sequence: CASSKDRIDTQYF. CDR3 nucleotides: TGTGCCAGCAGCAAGGACAGGATAGATACGCAGTATTTT.